This TCR beta chain was observed in a study of blood T cell repertoires in COVID-19. Study as a whole: Specimens from acute and convalescent COVID-19 originated in the United States, Italy and Spain. PBMCs, B-cell-depleted T cells, or T cells were the source of the cDNA or gDNA that made up the material.

CDR3 length: 14 amino acids. Germline V gene data show CDR1 as LNHDA and CDR2 as SQIVND (reference sequence). V lost 3 bases and J lost 5, with 8 bases in between. Authors' analysis steps: Researchers report that nucleated cell counts were estimated from reference gene primer amplification. Produced via immunoSEQ multiplex PCR; TCRdb's table is partial and in-frame only. The V and J calls and the clone size are those of that table, but D and trimming were determined from the DNA. Of fewer than 200,000 clones in the sample, roughly 85% were seen once. The chain has TRBV19 and TRBJ1-6, with D perhaps TRBD1 (6 bases). Material: peripheral blood. This TCR was recovered from a human donor with acute or convalescent COVID-19. The donor label of this sample is uncertain. For the CDR3, the DNA is TGTGCCAGTAGTATCCAGGGGAATAATTCACCCCTCCACTTT. It is translated as CASSIQGNNSPLHF.